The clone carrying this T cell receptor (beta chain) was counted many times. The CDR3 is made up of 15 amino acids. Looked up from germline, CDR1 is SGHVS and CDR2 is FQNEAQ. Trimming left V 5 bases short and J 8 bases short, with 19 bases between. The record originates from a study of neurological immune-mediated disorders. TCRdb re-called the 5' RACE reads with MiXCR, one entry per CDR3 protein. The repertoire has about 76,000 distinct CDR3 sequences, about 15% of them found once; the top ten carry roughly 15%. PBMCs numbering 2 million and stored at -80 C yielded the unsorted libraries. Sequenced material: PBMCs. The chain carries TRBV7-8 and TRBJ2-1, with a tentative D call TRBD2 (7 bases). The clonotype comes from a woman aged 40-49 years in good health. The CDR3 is CASSALGGAGDEQFF. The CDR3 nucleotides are TGTGCCAGCAGCGCGCTGGGGGGGGCCGGGGATGAGCAGTTCTTC.